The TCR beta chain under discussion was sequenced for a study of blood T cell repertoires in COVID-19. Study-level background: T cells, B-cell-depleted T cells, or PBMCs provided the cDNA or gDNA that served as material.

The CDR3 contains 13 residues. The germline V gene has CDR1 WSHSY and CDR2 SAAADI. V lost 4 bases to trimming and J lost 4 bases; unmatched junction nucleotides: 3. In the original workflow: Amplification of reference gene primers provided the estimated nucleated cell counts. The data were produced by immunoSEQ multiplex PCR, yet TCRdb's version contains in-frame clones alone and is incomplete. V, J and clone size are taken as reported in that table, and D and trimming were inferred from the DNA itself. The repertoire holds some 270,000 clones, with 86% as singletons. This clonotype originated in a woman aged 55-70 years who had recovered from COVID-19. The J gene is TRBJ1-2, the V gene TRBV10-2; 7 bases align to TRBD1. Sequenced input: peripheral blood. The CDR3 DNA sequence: TGCGCCAGCAGTGGACAGGGAGCCTATGGCTACACCTTC. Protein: CASSGQGAYGYTF.